This is a list of T cell receptor beta chains from one sample in a study of cytomegalovirus exposure and HLA in healthy donors. This table comes from immunoSEQ multiplex PCR, and its TCRdb copy is limited to in-frame clones, with some not included. The repertoire holds 150,000 to 200,000 clones, with approximately 85% as singletons. The sequencing sample was made of PBMCs. The receptors originated from a woman aged 45-59 years in good health and CMV-seronegative. Each CDR3 is given with its conserved first and last residue. D genes are given only for firm matches. A clone size is listed for some rows: how often the clone was seen (once, few, many), or a class if it is expanded.

clone_size d_call j_call v_call cdr3_nt cdr3_aa
. . TRBJ2-1 TRBV12-5 TGTGCTAGTGGTTTGGATGACCTGCGCCGGGGAGGCAATGAGCAGTTCTTC CASGLDDLRRGGNEQFF
. . TRBJ1-6 TRBV28 TGTGCCAGCAGTATACCTCCCCCCGGAAGCGATAATTCACCCCTCCACTTT CASSIPPPGSDNSPLHF
. . TRBJ2-5 TRBV10-3 TGTGCCATCAGTGAGCGGGGAGAGACCCAGTACTTC CAISERGETQYF
. TRBD1 TRBJ2-7 TRBV9 TGTGCCAGCAGCGTAGAGACAGGGTCCTACGAGCAGTACTTC CASSVETGSYEQYF
. . TRBJ1-2 TRBV7-8 TGTGCCAGCAGTCCACGGACAGATAACTATGGCTACACCTTC CASSPRTDNYGYTF
. . TRBJ1-4 TRBV7-8 TGTGCCAGCAGCTTAGCGGGCAGGGCTAATGAAAAACTGTTTTTT CASSLAGRANEKLFF
few . TRBJ2-3 TRBV7-9 TGTGCCAGCAGCTCCTCCGACAGAATCACAGATACGCAGTATTTT CASSSSDRITDTQYF
. TRBD1 TRBJ2-2 TRBV7-2 TGTGCCAGCAGCTTAGAATGGACAGGGGGCACCGGGGAGCTGTTTTTT CASSLEWTGGTGELFF
once TRBD2 TRBJ2-2 TRBV6-6 TGTGCCAGCAGTTACTCTAGCGGGGGGAACACCGGGGAGCTGTTTTTT CASSYSSGGNTGELFF
. . TRBJ2-5 TRBV21-1 TGTGCCAGCAGCGCGGGACAGGTCGAGGTGGGAGAGACCCAGTACTTC CASSAGQVEVGETQYF
. TRBD1 TRBJ1-1 TRBV6-6 TGTGCCAGCAGTTTCGTCGGACAGGGGGCCACTGAAGCTTTCTTT CASSFVGQGATEAFF
. TRBD2 TRBJ2-7 TRBV4-2 TGTGCCAGCAGCCGGGGGGGTCCTGGCTCCTACGAGCAGTACTTC CASSRGGPGSYEQYF
. TRBD2 TRBJ2-7 TRBV6-5 TGTGCCAGCAGGTTAGCGGGCGATAGCTCCTACGAGCAGTACTTC CASRLAGDSSYEQYF
. TRBD2 TRBJ2-7 TRBV7-6 TGTGCCAGCAGCTCCCAAAATAGCGGGAGCTCCTACGAGCAGTACTTC CASSSQNSGSSYEQYF
. . TRBJ2-7 TRBV28 TGTGCCAGCAGCCCCCGTGGTCTAACCTACGAGCAGTACTTC CASSPRGLTYEQYF
. . TRBJ1-1 TRBV28 TGTGCCAGCACCTCGAGACGACAGGCCCCCTCTGAAGCTTTCTTT CASTSRRQAPSEAFF
. TRBD1 TRBJ1-1 TRBV27 TGTGCCAGCAACGACAGGGTAGGAACAGGAGGCACTGAAGCTTTCTTT CASNDRVGTGGTEAFF
. TRBD1 TRBJ2-7 TRBV2 TGTGCCAGCAGAACCGGACAGGGATACGAGCAGTACTTC CASRTGQGYEQYF
. . TRBJ1-1 TRBV19 TGTGCCAGTAGTACCCCACAAAGGAGGCCGAACACTGAAGCTTTCTTT CASSTPQRRPNTEAFF
. . TRBJ1-1 TRBV5-1 TGCGCCAGCAGCTTGGGCCGAAACAGGGAAGCTTTCTTT CASSLGRNREAFF
. TRBD1 TRBJ1-5 TRBV5-1 TGCGCCAGCAGCTCCGGGACAGGGGGCCAGCCCCAGCATTTT CASSSGTGGQPQHF
. TRBD1 TRBJ2-7 TRBV5-1 TGCGCCAGCAGCTTGGGACAGGGGTCCTACGAGCAGTACTTC CASSLGQGSYEQYF
once . TRBJ2-5 TRBV2 TGTGCCAGCAGTGGATATTGGGGCAGGGGCGACCAAGAGACCCAGTACTTC CASSGYWGRGDQETQYF